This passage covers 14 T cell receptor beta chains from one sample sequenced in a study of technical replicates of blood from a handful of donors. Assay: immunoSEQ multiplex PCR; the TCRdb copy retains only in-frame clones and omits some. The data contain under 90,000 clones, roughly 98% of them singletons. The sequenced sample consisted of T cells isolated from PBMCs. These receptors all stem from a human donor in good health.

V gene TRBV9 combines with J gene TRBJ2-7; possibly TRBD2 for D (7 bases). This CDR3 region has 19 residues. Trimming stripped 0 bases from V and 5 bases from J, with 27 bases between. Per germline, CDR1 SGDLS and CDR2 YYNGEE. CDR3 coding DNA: TGTGCCAGCAGCGTAGATACGGGGGGACTGCGCAGGGGTGCGGACGAGCAGTACTTC. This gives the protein CASSVDTGGLRRGADEQYF.

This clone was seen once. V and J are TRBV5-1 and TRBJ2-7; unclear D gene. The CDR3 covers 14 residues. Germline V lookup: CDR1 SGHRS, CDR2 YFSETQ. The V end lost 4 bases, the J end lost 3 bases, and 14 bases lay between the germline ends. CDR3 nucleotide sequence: TGCGCCAGCAGCCGCAGTATGAATAACTACGAGCAGTACTTC. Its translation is CASSRSMNNYEQYF.

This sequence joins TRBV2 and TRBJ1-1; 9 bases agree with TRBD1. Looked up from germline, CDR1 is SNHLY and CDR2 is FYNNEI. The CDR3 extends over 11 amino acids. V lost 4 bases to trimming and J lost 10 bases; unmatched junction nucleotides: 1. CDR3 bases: TGTGCCAGCAGTGGGGGACAGGGAGCTTTCTTT. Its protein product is CASSGGQGAFF.

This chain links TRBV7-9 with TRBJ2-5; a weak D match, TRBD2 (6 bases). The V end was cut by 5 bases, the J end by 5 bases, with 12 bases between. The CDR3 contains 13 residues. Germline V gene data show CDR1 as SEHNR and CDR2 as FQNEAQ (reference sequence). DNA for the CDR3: TGTGCCAGCAGCCCCCCGGGGGAGGAGACCCAGTACTTC. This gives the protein CASSPPGEETQYF.

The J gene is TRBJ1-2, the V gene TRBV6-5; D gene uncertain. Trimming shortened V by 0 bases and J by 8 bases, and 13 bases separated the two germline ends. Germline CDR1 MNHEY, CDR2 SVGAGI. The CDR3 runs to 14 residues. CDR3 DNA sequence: TGTGCCAGCAGTTACTCGTACGAGGCGAAAGGCTACACCTTC. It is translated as CASSYSYEAKGYTF.

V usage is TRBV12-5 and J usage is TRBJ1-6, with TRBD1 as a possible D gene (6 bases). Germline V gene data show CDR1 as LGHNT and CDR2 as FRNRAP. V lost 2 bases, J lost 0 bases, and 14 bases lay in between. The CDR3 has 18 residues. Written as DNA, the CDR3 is TGTGCTAGTGGTTTGCTCCTGACAGGTAGCTCCTATAATTCACCCCTCCACTTT. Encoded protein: CASGLLLTGSSYNSPLHF.

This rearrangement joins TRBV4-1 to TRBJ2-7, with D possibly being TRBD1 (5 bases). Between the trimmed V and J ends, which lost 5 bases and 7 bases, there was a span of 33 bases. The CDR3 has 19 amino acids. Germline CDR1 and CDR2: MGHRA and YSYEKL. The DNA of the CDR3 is TGCGCCAGCAGCTACCGATCATTACCACTCTCTAAGGGGTCCGGGGAGCAGTACTTC. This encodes CASSYRSLPLSKGSGEQYF.

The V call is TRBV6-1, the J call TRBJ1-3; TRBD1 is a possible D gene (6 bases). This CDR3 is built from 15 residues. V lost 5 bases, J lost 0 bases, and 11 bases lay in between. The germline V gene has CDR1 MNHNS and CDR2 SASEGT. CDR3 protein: CASSRQEPSGNTIYF. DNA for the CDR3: TGTGCCAGCAGTCGACAGGAGCCCTCTGGAAACACCATATATTTT.

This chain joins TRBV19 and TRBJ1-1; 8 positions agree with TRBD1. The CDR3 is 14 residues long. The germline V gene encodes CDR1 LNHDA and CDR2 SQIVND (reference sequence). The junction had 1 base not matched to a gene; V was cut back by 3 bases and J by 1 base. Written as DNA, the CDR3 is TGTGCCAGTAGTATTCAGGGGGCGAACACTGAAGCTTTCTTT. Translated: CASSIQGANTEAFF.

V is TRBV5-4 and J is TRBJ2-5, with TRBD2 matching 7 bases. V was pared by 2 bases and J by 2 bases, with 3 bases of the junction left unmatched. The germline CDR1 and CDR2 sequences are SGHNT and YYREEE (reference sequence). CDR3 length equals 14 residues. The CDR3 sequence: CASSFGGGQETQYF. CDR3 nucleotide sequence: TGTGCCAGCAGCTTTGGCGGGGGTCAAGAGACCCAGTACTTC.

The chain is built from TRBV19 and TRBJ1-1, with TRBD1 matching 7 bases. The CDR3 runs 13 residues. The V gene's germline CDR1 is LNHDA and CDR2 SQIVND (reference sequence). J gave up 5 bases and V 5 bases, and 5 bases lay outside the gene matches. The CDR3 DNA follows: TGTGCCAGTAGTTCCCAACAGGGGACTGAAGCTTTCTTT. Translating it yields CASSSQQGTEAFF.

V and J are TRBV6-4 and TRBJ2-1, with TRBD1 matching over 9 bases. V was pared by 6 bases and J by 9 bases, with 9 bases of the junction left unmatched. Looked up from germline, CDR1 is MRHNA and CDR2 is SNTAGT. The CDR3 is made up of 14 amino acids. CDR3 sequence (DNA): TGTGCCAGCAGAATGGGGACAGGGTCCCTTGAGCAGTTCTTC. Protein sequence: CASRMGTGSLEQFF.

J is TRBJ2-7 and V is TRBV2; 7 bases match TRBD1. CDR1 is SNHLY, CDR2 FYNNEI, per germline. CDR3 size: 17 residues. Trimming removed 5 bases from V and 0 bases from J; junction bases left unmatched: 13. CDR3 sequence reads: CASSLYVPGQSSYEQYF. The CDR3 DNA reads TGTGCCAGCAGTTTGTACGTGCCGGGACAGAGCTCCTACGAGCAGTACTTC. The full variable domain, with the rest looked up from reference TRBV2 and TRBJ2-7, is EPEVTQTPSHQVTQMGQEVILRCVPISNHLYFYWYRQILGQKVEFLVSFYNNEISEKSEIFDDQFSVERPDGSNFTLKIRSTKLEDSAMYFCASSLYVPGQSSYEQYFGPGTRLTVT.

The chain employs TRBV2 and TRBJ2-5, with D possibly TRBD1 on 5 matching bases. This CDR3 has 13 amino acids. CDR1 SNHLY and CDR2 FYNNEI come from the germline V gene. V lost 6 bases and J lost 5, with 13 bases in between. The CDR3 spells CASRPQGWETQYF. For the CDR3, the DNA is TGTGCCAGCAGGCCCCAGGGATGGGAGACCCAGTACTTC.